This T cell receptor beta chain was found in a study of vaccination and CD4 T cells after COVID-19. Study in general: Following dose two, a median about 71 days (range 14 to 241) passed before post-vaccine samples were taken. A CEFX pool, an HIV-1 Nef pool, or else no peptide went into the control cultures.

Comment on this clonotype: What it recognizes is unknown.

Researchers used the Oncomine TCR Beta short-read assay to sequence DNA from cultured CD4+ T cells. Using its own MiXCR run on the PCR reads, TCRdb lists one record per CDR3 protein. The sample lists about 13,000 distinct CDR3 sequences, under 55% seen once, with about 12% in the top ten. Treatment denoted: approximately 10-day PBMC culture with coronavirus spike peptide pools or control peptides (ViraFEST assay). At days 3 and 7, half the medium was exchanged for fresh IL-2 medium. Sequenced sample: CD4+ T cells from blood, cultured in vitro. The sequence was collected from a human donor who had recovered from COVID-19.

CDR3 nucleotides: TGTGCCAGCAGCTTAGATTGGCTTAACTATGGCTACACCTTC. It yields the protein CASSLDWLNYGYTF. This chain connects TRBV11-2 to TRBJ1-2; D gene unclear. CDR3 length: 14 residues. From germline, CDR1 is SGHAT and CDR2 FQNNGV. V was cut by 0 bases and J by 1 base, with 6 bases left in between.